These 5 T cell receptor beta chains share one sample of origin, sequenced in a study of identical twins. TCRdb ran MiXCR on the 5' RACE reads and lists one entry per CDR3 protein. The sample includes a few hundred thousand distinct CDR3 sequences, 9.5% to 10% of them seen just once. The data also belong to a second study, concerning yellow fever vaccine responses in identical twins.

The sample taken for sequencing was PBMCs. The receptors derive from a young woman in good health.

The rearrangement uses TRBV5-5 and TRBJ1-6; weak D call: TRBD1 (5 bases). CDR1 SGHKS and CDR2 YYEKEE come from the germline V gene (reference sequence). This CDR3 region has 15 residues. With 1 base removed from V and 5 bases from J, the gap between germline ends came to 10 bases. CDR3 residues: CASSLYPGDNSPLHF. CDR3 nucleotide sequence: TGTGCCAGCAGCTTGTATCCGGGGGATAATTCACCCCTCCACTTT.

This clonotype occurred many times. This rearrangement joins TRBV11-1 to TRBJ2-2; 8 bases fit TRBD2. J gave up 3 bases and V 5 bases, and 5 bases lay outside the gene matches. Germline V gene data show CDR1 as SGHAT and CDR2 as FQDESV (reference sequence). The CDR3 has 15 residues. CDR3 DNA: TGTGCCAGCAGCCCCGGGACTAGGTACACCGGGGAGCTGTTTTTT. It yields the protein CASSPGTRYTGELFF.

This clonotype appeared a few times. The V call is TRBV18, the J call TRBJ1-2; unclear D gene. Germline CDR1 reads KGHSH; CDR2 reads LQKENI. V lost 5 bases and J 2 bases, leaving 15 bases between the germline ends. This CDR3 spans 15 amino acids. CDR3 nucleotides: TGTGCCAGCTCAGGACTCGGGATTTCGAACTATGGCTACACCTTC. It encodes CASSGLGISNYGYTF.

The V gene is TRBV3-1, the J gene TRBJ2-2, with D tentatively TRBD2 (7 bases). Trimming took off 8 bases at V and 8 bases at J, with 30 bases between the two ends. The CDR3 is made up of 18 amino acids. Germline loops: CDR1 LGHDT, CDR2 YNNKEL (reference sequence). The CDR3 region has the DNA TGTGCCAGCTGCTCGAGCGGGGTAAAGACAGGTTTGGCAGGGGAGCTGTTTTTT. It is translated as CASCSSGVKTGLAGELFF.

This clonotype has a handful of counts. The CDR3 ends on some other residue instead of the conserved phenylalanine or tryptophan, so this is likely a read error. In DNA, the CDR3 is TGCGCCAGCAGCCATCGGGGCGGAGGAACTGAAGCTTTCCTT. Residues: CASSHRGGGTEAFL. The chain has TRBV4-1 and TRBJ1-1, with TRBD1 as a possible D gene (5 bases). The CDR3 length is 14 residues. Trimming took off 3 bases at V and 5 bases at J, with 13 bases between the two ends. CDR1 MGHRA and CDR2 YSYEKL come from the germline V gene.